This TCR beta chain was profiled in a study of T-cell reconstitution after alpha-beta-depleted transplantation in children. The germline V and J ends were trimmed by 4 bases and 1 base, with 9 bases remaining between them. This CDR3 spans 14 amino acids. Looked up from germline, CDR1 is KGHSH and CDR2 is LQKENI. Unique molecular identifiers were incorporated during preparation of the TCRbeta library. TCRdb reprocessed the PCR reads via MiXCR and lists one record per CDR3 protein. This table holds roughly 500,000 distinct CDR3 sequences, approximately 32% found once. This TCR derives from a human donor who donated a stem cell graft to a child with aplastic anemia. The gene calls are TRBV18 and TRBJ2-3, with unresolved D. The sample in question was PBMCs from the stem cell graft donor, obtained from the stem cell graft. CDR3 region: CASSRQRGTDTQYF. CDR3 coding DNA: TGTGCCAGCTCACGGCAAAGGGGCACAGATACGCAGTATTTT.